This is a list of T cell receptor beta chains from one sample in a study of T cell repertoires in cytomegalovirus infection. Each CDR3 protein is one row after TCRdb ran MiXCR on the reads. The top ten hold over 65% of the sample, which has 62,000 or so distinct CDR3 sequences, 20% seen once. Their cognate antigens are unknown. The sample in question was CD8+ T cells from cultured PBMCs, obtained from culture after CMV antigen stimulation. The receptors originated from a human donor in good health (CMV status not recorded). Some clones in this sample may be carry-over from other donors' samples. Each CDR3 is given with its conserved first and last residue. D genes are given only for firm matches. Where a row states a size, it is once, few, many or the class of an expanded clone; other rows omit it.

d_call clone_size j_call v_call cdr3_aa cdr3_nt
. few TRBJ2-2 TRBV15 CATSPRDTSNTGELFF TGTGCCACCAGCCCTCGGGACACTTCGAACACCGGGGAGCTGTTTTTT
. . TRBJ1-4 TRBV7-9 CASRGEDLATNEKLFF TGTGCCAGCCGTGGGGAAGATTTGGCAACTAATGAAAAACTGTTTTTT
. few TRBJ1-3 TRBV4-1 CASSQDEPGNTIYF TGCGCCAGCAGCCAAGATGAGCCTGGAAACACCATATATTTT
TRBD1 few TRBJ2-5 TRBV29-1 CSGRGQGIVDQYF TGCAGCGGGCGGGGACAGGGAATCGTGGACCAGTACTTC
. . TRBJ2-7 TRBV9 CASSVGAEGYEQYF TGTGCCAGCAGCGTAGGGGCAGAAGGATACGAGCAGTACTTC
TRBD2 . TRBJ2-1 TRBV7-9 CASSPTSGPYNEQFF TGTGCCAGCAGCCCCACTAGCGGGCCCTACAATGAGCAGTTCTTC
. . TRBJ1-6 TRBV7-2 CASSLLRDSPLHF TGTGCCAGCAGCTTATTAAGAGATTCACCCCTCCACTTT
TRBD2 . TRBJ2-7 TRBV5-1 CASSFLGGSSYEQYF TGCGCCAGCAGCTTTTTGGGCGGGAGCTCCTACGAGCAGTACTTC
. few TRBJ1-4 TRBV6-6 CASSLLATNEKLFF TGTGCCAGCAGCCTCCTCGCAACTAATGAAAAACTGTTTTTT
. . TRBJ1-3 TRBV18 CASSPPNRRNTIYF TGTGCCAGCTCACCACCGAACAGAAGAAACACCATATATTTT
. many TRBJ1-1 TRBV12-3/TRBV12-4 CASSWGGTEAFF TGTGCCAGCAGTTGGGGGGGCACTGAAGCTTTCTTT
TRBD1 . TRBJ1-5 TRBV9 CASSEQGALNQPQHF TGTGCCAGCAGCGAACAGGGGGCCTTAAATCAGCCCCAGCATTTT
TRBD1 few TRBJ2-3 TRBV7-9 CASSPPNSGGRTDTQYF TGTGCCAGCAGCCCACCTAATTCAGGGGGCCGCACAGATACGCAGTATTTT
. . TRBJ2-5 TRBV7-2 CASSLLRYQETQYF TGTGCCAGCAGCTTATTGAGGTATCAAGAGACCCAGTACTTC
TRBD2 . TRBJ2-7 TRBV5-1 CASSPLEIAGSYEQYF TGCGCCAGCAGCCCCCTCGAGATAGCGGGAAGCTACGAGCAGTACTTC
. . TRBJ2-2 TRBV6-2/TRBV6-3 CASSLPRDGNTGELFF TGTGCCAGCAGTTTACCCCGAGACGGAAACACCGGGGAGCTGTTTTTT
TRBD1 . TRBJ2-7 TRBV7-6 CASSHGTGEIFYEQYF TGTGCCAGCAGCCATGGAACAGGGGAAATATTCTACGAGCAGTACTTC
. . TRBJ1-1 TRBV7-8 CASSLGSQGRDTEAFF TGTGCCAGCAGCTTAGGATCGCAGGGAAGAGACACTGAAGCTTTCTTT
. . TRBJ2-7 TRBV12-3/TRBV12-4 CASSRTPAYEQYF TGTGCCAGCAGCCGGACTCCAGCCTACGAGCAGTACTTC
TRBD1 . TRBJ2-7 TRBV4-1 CASSQEAGGTYEQYF TGCGCCAGCAGCCAAGAGGCAGGGGGAACCTACGAGCAGTACTTC
. few TRBJ1-5 TRBV7-9 CASSREGGNQPQHF TGTGCCAGCAGCCGTGAAGGGGGCAATCAGCCCCAGCATTTT
TRBD2 . TRBJ2-1 TRBV7-2 CASSLVLAGAYNEQFF TGTGCCAGCAGCTTAGTATTAGCGGGCGCCTACAATGAGCAGTTCTTC
TRBD2 . TRBJ2-7 TRBV28 CASSFERGTYEQYF TGTGCCAGCAGTTTCGAGCGGGGGACCTACGAGCAGTACTTC
. few TRBJ2-7 TRBV9 CASSGQEPPYEQYF TGTGCCAGCAGCGGACAGGAACCCCCCTACGAGCAGTACTTC